Listed below are T cell receptor beta chains from one sample, sequenced in a study of T cell repertoires in cytomegalovirus infection. From the reads, TCRdb called clonotypes with MiXCR, one entry per CDR3 protein. The table lists some 320,000 distinct CDR3 sequences, around 9.5% of them singletons. Sequencing was performed on PBMCs. All receptors derive from a human donor in good health (CMV status not recorded). Some clones in this sample may be carry-over from other donors' samples. Both conserved end residues are part of each CDR3. Each record gives: V gene, CDR3 length, J gene, clone size, D gene, CDR3 DNA, CDR3 protein. A D gene is named only where the DNA matches it firmly. The size entry is marked missing in some rows and otherwise reads once, few, many or a size class.

>TRBV12-3/TRBV12-4|13|TRBJ1-1|.|.
TGTGCCAGCAGTCCGCCGGCCAACACTGAAGCTTTCTTT
CASSPPANTEAFF
>TRBV6-2/TRBV6-3|13|TRBJ1-5|few|.
TGTGCCAGCAAAAATGGGGCCAATCAGCCCCAGCATTTT
CASKNGANQPQHF
>TRBV6-2/TRBV6-3|19|TRBJ2-2|many|TRBD2
TGTGCCAGCAGTTTCATCCCTACCGGGGGAGGGCGTAGCACCGGGGAGCTGTTTTTT
CASSFIPTGGGRSTGELFF
>TRBV20-1|14|TRBJ2-1|few|TRBD2
TGCAGTGCCCCTAGCGGGAGGGACTACAATGAGCAGTTCTTC
CSAPSGRDYNEQFF
>TRBV7-2|16|TRBJ1-1|few|.
TGTGCCAGCAGCTTACAAGGACGGGCCGGAAACACTGAAGCTTTCTTT
CASSLQGRAGNTEAFF
>TRBV7-2|14|TRBJ1-1|many|.
TGTGCCAGCAGCCGACGGCGGGGGAACACTGAAGCTTTCTTT
CASSRRRGNTEAFF
>TRBV20-1|13|TRBJ2-5|many|.
TGCAGTGCTAGAGCGAACACACCAGAGACCCAGTACTTC
CSARANTPETQYF
>TRBV20-1|11|TRBJ2-5|.|.
TGCAGTGTAATCGGGGGAGAGACCCAGTACTTC
CSVIGGETQYF
>TRBV20-1|12|TRBJ2-7|many|.
TGCAGTGCTCGGACCGCGTCCTACGAGCAGTACTTC
CSARTASYEQYF
>TRBV7-8|14|TRBJ1-3|.|.
TGTGCCAGCAGCCACGGTTCAACTGGAAACACCATATATTTT
CASSHGSTGNTIYF
>TRBV19|15|TRBJ2-7|.|TRBD1
TGTGCCAGTAGTACTCTGCCGGGACAGGGCTACGAGCAGTACTTC
CASSTLPGQGYEQYF
>TRBV7-6|12|TRBJ2-7|few|.
TGTGCCAGCAGTCTAATGTCCTCCGAGCAGTACTTC
CASSLMSSEQYF
>TRBV28|11|TRBJ2-3|.|TRBD2
TGTGCCAGTGTCTCTAGCGGAACGCAGTATTTT
CASVSSGTQYF
>TRBV7-2|14|TRBJ2-7|many|TRBD2
TGTGCCAGCGGAAGGGTGGGAGGGGTGGGAGAGCAGTACTTC
CASGRVGGVGEQYF
>TRBV5-5|16|TRBJ1-6|many|TRBD1
TGTGCCAGCAGCCCCCTCCGGGACAGGGGGCTTTCACCCCTCCACTTT
CASSPLRDRGLSPLHF
>TRBV2|15|TRBJ2-5|few|TRBD1
TGTGCCAGCAGGGGAGGACAGGGGAGGCAAGAGACCCAGTACTTC
CASRGGQGRQETQYF
>TRBV28|13|TRBJ2-7|.|.
TGTGCCACCCAGGGCATTAAGGCCTCCGAGCAGTACTTC
CATQGIKASEQYF
>TRBV5-6|16|TRBJ2-4|few|.
TGTGCCAGCAGCTCCCCGACAGTCAAGATAAAAAACATTCAGTACTTC
CASSSPTVKIKNIQYF
>TRBV5-6|14|TRBJ2-1|.|TRBD2
TGTGCCAGCAGCTTTCTAGCGGGAAACAATGAGCAGTTCTTC
CASSFLAGNNEQFF
>TRBV7-9|17|TRBJ2-2|many|TRBD1
TGTGCCAGCAGAGTAAGGGGACAGGAATTTTCCACCGGGGAGCTGTTTTTT
CASRVRGQEFSTGELFF
>TRBV7-2|14|TRBJ1-3|many|.
TGTGCCAGCAGCTTAGAGGTATCTGGAAACACCATATATTTT
CASSLEVSGNTIYF
>TRBV6-2/TRBV6-3|12|TRBJ2-1|many|.
TGTGCCAGCAGTTACATGGCCAATGAGCAGTTCTTC
CASSYMANEQFF
>TRBV4-2|16|TRBJ1-4|many|TRBD1
TGTGCCAGCAGCCAAGATCCCACAGGGGGCGGTGAAAAACTGTTTTTT
CASSQDPTGGGEKLFF
>TRBV7-9|17|TRBJ2-5|many|TRBD2
TGTGCCAGCAGCGCCGGCAGACTAGCGGGAGGGTCGAAGACCCAGTACTTC
CASSAGRLAGGSKTQYF
>TRBV7-8|12|TRBJ2-7|many|TRBD1
TGTGCCAGCAGCATAGGGGGCTCCGAGCAGTACTTC
CASSIGGSEQYF
>TRBV6-1|16|TRBJ2-7|many|.
TGTGCCAGCAGTGATAGACCCCGGGGGCTCACCTACGAGCAGTACTTC
CASSDRPRGLTYEQYF
>TRBV7-2|15|TRBJ2-1|many|TRBD2
TGTGCCAGCAGCTTACAGTGGGGGGGGTCCAATGAGCAGTTCTTC
CASSLQWGGSNEQFF
>TRBV7-2|13|TRBJ1-1|few|.
TGTGCCAGCAGCCCTTATCAGGGCACTGAAGCTTTCTTT
CASSPYQGTEAFF
>TRBV7-6|13|TRBJ2-1|many|.
TGTGCCAGCAGCCCTACCACGAGAAATGAGCAGTTCTTC
CASSPTTRNEQFF
>TRBV7-8|15|TRBJ2-1|many|TRBD2
TGTGCCAGCAGCTCGAAGCGGGACTCCTACAATGAGCAGTTCTTC
CASSSKRDSYNEQFF
>TRBV9|19|TRBJ1-6|.|TRBD1
TGTGCCAGCAGCGTTTCCGCCGGGACAGGGGGCTCCTATAATTCACCCCTCCACTTT
CASSVSAGTGGSYNSPLHF
>TRBV7-2|15|TRBJ2-7|many|TRBD1
TGTGCCAGCAGCCCGGGACAGGGGGCCTACTACGAGCAGTACTTC
CASSPGQGAYYEQYF
>TRBV7-8|13|TRBJ2-5|many|.
TGTGCCAGCAGCACAGTCGGACAAGAGACCCAGTACTTC
CASSTVGQETQYF
>TRBV7-2|13|TRBJ2-2|few|.
TGTGCCTTCCCGGGCCCTCTCGCCGGGGAGCTGTTTTTT
CAFPGPLAGELFF
>TRBV20-1|16|TRBJ2-2|few|TRBD2
TGCAGTGCTAGCGGAAATGTAGCGGGGTACACCGGGGAGCTGTTTTTT
CSASGNVAGYTGELFF
>TRBV20-1|13|TRBJ2-7|.|TRBD2
TGCAGTGCGAGTAGCGGGGAGTCCTACGAGCAGTACTTC
CSASSGESYEQYF
>TRBV4-1|17|TRBJ2-3|many|.
TGCGCCAGCAGCCAAGATAGTACTGGCTGGTCCACAGATACGCAGTATTTT
CASSQDSTGWSTDTQYF
>TRBV13|13|TRBJ1-1|.|.
TGTGCCAGCAGCTTAGGGGACAGCCATGAAGCTTTCTTT
CASSLGDSHEAFF
>TRBV9|14|TRBJ2-7|.|TRBD2
TGTGCCAGCAGCGTAAGGGCGGGGGACTACGAGCAGTACTTC
CASSVRAGDYEQYF
>TRBV11-1|14|TRBJ2-3|.|.
TGTGCCAGCAGCCCCGTTGGAGGAGGAGATACGCAGTATTTT
CASSPVGGGDTQYF
>TRBV7-2|18|TRBJ1-6|many|TRBD1
TGTGCCAGCAGCGCCTACTACAGGGGAGCGGCCTATAATTCACCCCTCCACTTT
CASSAYYRGAAYNSPLHF
>TRBV25-1|12|TRBJ1-4|few|.
TGTGCCAGCAAACAGATTAATGAAAAACTGTTTTTT
CASKQINEKLFF
>TRBV7-2|11|TRBJ2-7|many|.
TGTGCCAGCAGCTTTGGGGCCGAGCAGTACTTC
CASSFGAEQYF
>TRBV20-1|14|TRBJ1-6|few|.
TGCAGTGCTAGACCCCTCGGGGACAATTCACCCCTCCACTTT
CSARPLGDNSPLHF
>TRBV2|14|TRBJ1-2|.|.
TGTGCCAGCAGTGAAATTGGACAAGACTATGGCTACACCTTC
CASSEIGQDYGYTF
>TRBV7-2|17|TRBJ2-3|many|.
TGTGCCAGCAGCCCCCGGTGGAGGGGAGTTTTCGCGGATACGCAGTATTTT
CASSPRWRGVFADTQYF
>TRBV28|20|TRBJ2-3|few|TRBD2
TGTGCCAGCAGTGGCCCGGGACTAGCGGGAGTTGGAATTTTCGCAGATACGCAGTATTTT
CASSGPGLAGVGIFADTQYF
>TRBV7-9|14|TRBJ2-3|many|.
TGTGCCAGCAGCTTAGGGGATAGCACAGATACGCAGTATTTT
CASSLGDSTDTQYF
>TRBV7-2|14|TRBJ1-1|many|TRBD1
TGTGCCAGCAGCAGAGACAGGGGTGACACTGAAGCTTTCTTT
CASSRDRGDTEAFF
>TRBV6-5|17|TRBJ1-5|.|TRBD1
TGTGCCAGCAGTTACTCCAGGGACAGATCTAGCAATCAGCCCCAGCATTTT
CASSYSRDRSSNQPQHF
>TRBV11-3|15|TRBJ2-1|few|TRBD2
TGTGCCAGCAGCCCAAACGGGGAGGGTTACAATGAGCAGTTCTTC
CASSPNGEGYNEQFF
>TRBV12-3/TRBV12-4|16|TRBJ1-1|.|TRBD1
TGTGCCAGCAGTCGTGGACAGGGGCCGCGGGGCACTGAAGCTTTCTTT
CASSRGQGPRGTEAFF
>TRBV7-2|16|TRBJ1-3|many|.
TGTGCCAGCAGCCTTGCAGCGGTACGGACCGGAAACACCATATATTTT
CASSLAAVRTGNTIYF